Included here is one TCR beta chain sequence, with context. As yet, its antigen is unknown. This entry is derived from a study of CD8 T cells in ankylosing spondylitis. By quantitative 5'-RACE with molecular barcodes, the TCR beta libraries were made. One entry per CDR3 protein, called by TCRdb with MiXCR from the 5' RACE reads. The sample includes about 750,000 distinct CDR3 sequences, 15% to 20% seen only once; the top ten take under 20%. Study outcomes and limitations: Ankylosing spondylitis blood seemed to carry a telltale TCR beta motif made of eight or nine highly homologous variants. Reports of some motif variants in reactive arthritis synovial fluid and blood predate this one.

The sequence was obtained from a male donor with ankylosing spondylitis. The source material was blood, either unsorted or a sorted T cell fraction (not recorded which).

CDR3 sequence reads: CATRAGNTGELFF. DNA for the CDR3: TGTGCCACCAGGGCTGGGAACACCGGGGAGCTGTTTTTT. This chain joins TRBV24-1 and TRBJ2-2; no clear D gene. The CDR3 runs 13 residues. Germline V gene data show CDR1 as KGHDR and CDR2 as SFDVKD. V was cut by 7 bases and J by 1 base, with 6 bases left in between.